The 28 T cell receptor beta chains listed next were all sequenced from one sample in a study of identical twins. TCRdb analysed the 5' RACE reads with MiXCR anew, one entry per CDR3 protein. The data contain around 480,000 distinct CDR3 sequences, 13% to 15% of them singletons. The sample also formed part of further work on yellow fever vaccine responses in identical twins.

The sequenced sample consisted of CD4+ T cells sorted from blood. The receptor set was obtained from a woman between 18 and 29 years old in good health.

This clonotype was observed at least ten times. The chain carries TRBV12-3 or TRBV12-4 and TRBJ1-5; TRBD1 might be the D (6 bases). The V end was cut by 1 base, the J end by 3 bases, with 10 bases between. The CDR3 is 15 residues long. CDR3 sequence reads: CASSLGGGLNQPQHF. In DNA, the CDR3 is TGTGCCAGCAGTTTAGGAGGGGGTCTCAATCAGCCCCAGCATTTT.

In nucleotides, the CDR3 is TGTGCCAGCAGCTTAGCGCCCGGCTCCCCTAATGAAAAACTGTTTTTT. It is translated as CASSLAPGSPNEKLFF. This chain joins TRBV7-9 and TRBJ1-4; no clear D gene. There are 16 residues in the CDR3. Germline V gene sequence: CDR1 SEHNR, CDR2 FQNEAQ (reference sequence). The V end was cut by 0 bases, the J end by 3 bases, with 11 bases between.

A few counts support this clonotype. This sequence joins TRBV6-1 and TRBJ1-1; D possibly corresponds to TRBD1 (5 bases). V lost 6 bases and J 10 bases, leaving 24 bases between the germline ends. Germline V gene lookup returns CDR1 MNHNS and CDR2 SASEGT. CDR3 length: 15 residues. CDR3 bases: TGTGCCAGCAGGGGACTACTGGGAGACCTTTTATTAGCTTTCTTT. As protein: CASRGLLGDLLLAFF.

This clonotype was counted only a few times. The chain combines TRBV28 with TRBJ1-2; D uncertain. The germline V and J ends were trimmed by 4 bases and 2 bases, with 11 bases remaining between them. Germline V CDR1 and CDR2: MDHEN, SYDVKM. The CDR3 totals 14 residues. The CDR3 spells CASSSQDGNYGYTF. In DNA form, the CDR3 reads TGTGCCAGCAGTTCCCAGGACGGGAACTATGGCTACACCTTC.

This clonotype was found many times. The V call is TRBV5-1, the J call TRBJ2-4; 11 nucleotides match TRBD2. From germline, CDR1 is SGHRS and CDR2 YFSETQ. This CDR3 is built from 15 residues. V dropped 4 bases and J dropped 7; count of bases not matched to a gene: 7. CDR3 in DNA: TGCGCCAGCAGCCTTGGGACTAGCGGCAGGAACATTCAGTACTTC. Translating it yields CASSLGTSGRNIQYF.

This clonotype turned up a few times. The V and J genes are TRBV12-3 or TRBV12-4 and TRBJ1-5, with D possibly being TRBD1 (5 bases). The CDR3 has 15 residues. The germline V and J ends were trimmed by 3 bases and 2 bases, with 11 bases remaining between them. The CDR3 here is CASSLGGRGNQPQHF. The DNA for the CDR3 is TGTGCCAGCAGTTTGGGGGGTAGGGGCAATCAGCCCCAGCATTTT.

This clonotype has more than one count but fewer than ten. The rearrangement joins TRBV6-2 or TRBV6-3 to TRBJ1-3; 8 bases line up with TRBD1. The CDR3 spans 18 residues. The trim removed 2 bases at V and 0 bases at J, leaving 9 bases unmatched. The germline V gene has CDR1 MNHEY and CDR2 SVGEGT. CDR3 protein: CASSYVPGTGRSGNTIYF. CDR3 nucleotide sequence: TGTGCCAGCAGTTACGTTCCCGGGACAGGTCGCTCTGGAAACACCATATATTTT.

In its sample, this clonotype was seen many times. This chain connects TRBV20-1 to TRBJ1-1; no clear D. The germline gives CDR1 DFQATT, CDR2 SNEGSKA (reference sequence). Trimming took off 5 bases at V and 3 bases at J, with 16 bases between the two ends. The CDR3 contains 14 residues. The CDR3 region is CSAPPGRSDTEAFF. The CDR3 DNA sequence: TGCAGTGCTCCCCCCGGGCGGTCGGACACTGAAGCTTTCTTT.

The table lists this clonotype with a few counts. The J gene is TRBJ2-7, the V gene TRBV20-1; TRBD2 aligns across 11 bases. This CDR3 region has 14 residues. After removal of 1 base from V and 7 bases from J, the junction contained 6 bases not matched to a gene. CDR1 is DFQATT and CDR2 is SNEGSKA in the germline V gene (reference sequence). CDR3 region: CSARVGTSGREQYF. CDR3 DNA: TGCAGTGCTAGAGTGGGGACTAGCGGTAGGGAGCAGTACTTC.

This chain uses TRBV5-1 with TRBJ1-1, with 7 bases aligning to TRBD1. Germline V lookup: CDR1 SGHRS, CDR2 YFSETQ. V dropped 7 bases and J dropped 0; count of bases not matched to a gene: 12. CDR3 size: 16 residues. This CDR3 is CASRRASDRMNTEAFF. Here the CDR3 DNA reads TGCGCCAGCCGCCGCGCCTCGGACAGGATGAACACTGAAGCTTTCTTT.

This clonotype occurred a few times. The genes are TRBV20-1 and TRBJ2-3; 9 positions agree with TRBD2. CDR1 DFQATT and CDR2 SNEGSKA come from the germline V gene (reference sequence). This CDR3 region has 15 residues. The ends lost 4 bases at V and 3 bases at J; junction bases unmatched: 8. This CDR3 reads CSAIAGGGKTDTQYF. The CDR3 nucleotides are TGCAGTGCTATTGCGGGGGGGGGCAAGACAGATACGCAGTATTTT.

This clonotype came up a few times. The chain has TRBV24-1 and TRBJ2-5; 7 bases are a match to TRBD1. CDR1 and CDR2 from the germline V gene are KGHDR and SFDVKD. CDR3 length: 15 residues. V shed 3 bases and J 5 bases; nucleotides not matched to a gene: 8. The CDR3 is CATSDPTGMGETQYF. The CDR3 bases are TGTGCCACCAGTGATCCGACAGGGATGGGGGAGACCCAGTACTTC.

The table lists this clonotype with many counts. The chain carries TRBV5-1 and TRBJ1-1, with TRBD1 identical over 7 bases. Germline CDR1 is SGHRS and CDR2 is YFSETQ. The CDR3 is 15 amino acids. With V trimmed by 7 bases and J by 5 bases, 14 bases remained unmatched. CDR3 residues: CASLVEGAPETEAFF. The CDR3 nucleotides read TGCGCCAGCCTCGTGGAGGGGGCGCCCGAAACTGAAGCTTTCTTT.

The chain has TRBV11-1 and TRBJ2-7; 8 positions agree with TRBD2. With 0 bases clipped from V and 0 bases from J, the junction kept 16 bases outside the gene matches. Germline values: CDR1 SGHAT, CDR2 FQDESV (reference sequence). CDR3 size: 20 residues. The CDR3: CASSLAALRGAKNRSYEQYF. DNA of the CDR3: TGTGCCAGCAGCTTAGCGGCTCTGCGGGGGGCGAAAAATCGCTCCTACGAGCAGTACTTC.

This chain connects TRBV19 to TRBJ2-1, with a weak D call TRBD1 (6 bases). CDR1 is LNHDA, CDR2 SQIVND, per germline (reference sequence). The CDR3 spans 12 residues. Between the trimmed V and J ends, which lost 4 bases and 9 bases, there was a span of 10 bases. CDR3 amino acids: CASSKQGLEQFF. CDR3 sequence (DNA): TGTGCCAGTAGTAAACAGGGTCTTGAGCAGTTCTTC.

The CDR3 protein is CASKVGNTGELFF. CDR3 DNA: TGTGCCAGCAAGGTCGGAAACACCGGGGAGCTGTTTTTT. V is TRBV28 and J is TRBJ2-2; D ambiguous. Germline-derived CDR1 and CDR2 are MDHEN and SYDVKM. CDR3 size: 13 residues. Between the trimmed V and J ends, which lost 7 bases and 2 bases, there was a span of 8 bases.

V and J are TRBV5-1 and TRBJ2-5; D possibly uses TRBD1 or TRBD2 (5 bases each). The CDR3 totals 14 residues. Germline CDR1 is SGHRS and CDR2 is YFSETQ. The V and J ends lost 5 bases and 7 bases respectively, with 18 bases between them. CDR3 region: CASSSGTPLATQYF. In DNA, the CDR3 is TGCGCCAGCAGTTCCGGGACCCCGTTGGCGACCCAGTACTTC.

This clonotype was counted only a few times. This sequence joins TRBV7-8 and TRBJ2-5; no clear D gene. The germline V gene encodes CDR1 SGHVS and CDR2 FQNEAQ. The CDR3 loop spans 13 amino acids. Trimming left V 6 bases short and J 3 bases short, with 11 bases between. CDR3 nucleotides: TGTGCCAGCAGGACTGCAACTAAAGAGACCCAGTACTTC. Its translation is CASRTATKETQYF. The full variable domain, its missing parts supplied by reference TRBV7-8 and TRBJ2-5, is GAGVSQSPRYKVAKRGQDVALRCDPISGHVSLFWYQQALGQGPEFLTYFQNEAQLDKSGLPSDRFFAERPEGSVSTLKIQRTQQEDSAVYLCASRTATKETQYFGPGTRLLVL.

A few counts support this clonotype. This chain links TRBV3-1 with TRBJ2-3; no firm D call. The V end was cut by 3 bases, the J end by 5 bases, with 12 bases between. The length of the CDR3 is 14 residues. Looked up from germline, CDR1 is LGHDT and CDR2 is YNNKEL (reference sequence). CDR3 in amino acids: CASSHPPEKDTQYF. The CDR3 DNA reads as TGTGCCAGCAGCCACCCCCCGGAGAAAGATACGCAGTATTTT.

This clonotype has at least ten counts. J is TRBJ1-4 and V is TRBV5-1; possible D gene TRBD1, 5 bases. Trimming took off 1 base at V and 1 base at J, with 5 bases between the two ends. The length of the CDR3 is 14 residues. Germline V gives CDR1 SGHRS, CDR2 YFSETQ. The CDR3 sequence is CASSLTGTNEKLFF. The CDR3 coding sequence is TGCGCCAGCAGCTTGACAGGAACTAATGAAAAACTGTTTTTT. Together with reference TRBV5-1 and TRBJ1-4, the CDR3 gives the full variable domain: KAGVTQTPRYLIKTRGQQVTLSCSPISGHRSVSWYQQTPGQGLQFLFEYFSETQRNKGNFPGRFSGRQFSNSRSEMNVSTLELGDSALYLCASSLTGTNEKLFFGSGTQLSVL.

This clonotype was seen many times. Here the CDR3 DNA reads TGCGCCAGCAGCCAAGATCGGGACGCCAATGAGCAGTTCTTC. This codes for CASSQDRDANEQFF. V usage is TRBV4-3 and J usage is TRBJ2-1; D is perhaps TRBD1 or TRBD2 (5 bases each). CDR1 LGHNA and CDR2 YSLEER come from the germline V gene. This CDR3 contains 14 residues. Deletions cut 0 bases from V and 6 bases from J, with 9 bases between.

The chain employs TRBV5-1 and TRBJ2-5; D gene unclear. In germline, CDR1 is SGHRS, CDR2 YFSETQ. Trimming pared 0 bases from V and 2 bases from J, leaving 8 bases between. The CDR3 is 14 amino acids. Written as DNA, the CDR3 is TGCGCCAGCAGCTTGGTGCCCGGGCAAGAGACCCAGTACTTC. It codes for CASSLVPGQETQYF.

This clonotype was recorded many times. The rearrangement uses TRBV10-3 and TRBJ2-5; 8 bases are shared with TRBD1. J was trimmed by 6 bases and V by 6 bases; bases with no gene match: 6. Germline V gene lookup returns CDR1 ENHRY and CDR2 SYGVKD. The CDR3 contains 13 residues. Here the CDR3 DNA reads TGTGCCATCAGCCCGGACAGGGCCAAGACCCAGTACTTC. Amino acid sequence: CAISPDRAKTQYF.

The chain uses TRBV12-3 or TRBV12-4 and TRBJ1-1; the D is unclear. V lost 6 bases to trimming and J lost 6 bases, with 11 bases between them. The CDR3 totals 12 residues. CDR3 in DNA: TGTGCCAGCAGCCGTGCAAGGCCTGAAGCTTTCTTT. Translating it yields CASSRARPEAFF.

This clonotype was seen more than once but under ten times. The rearrangement uses TRBV5-8 and TRBJ2-7; 7 nucleotides agree with TRBD1. V lost 3 bases and J lost 1; bases outside the gene matches: 4. Germline lookup yields CDR1 SGHTS and CDR2 YDEGEE. The CDR3 sequence is 14 residues long. The CDR3 sequence is CASSWDSPSYEQYF. As DNA, the CDR3 is TGTGCCAGCAGCTGGGACAGCCCTTCCTACGAGCAGTACTTC.

J is TRBJ2-7 and V is TRBV19; no clear D gene. CDR1 and CDR2 from the germline V gene are LNHDA and SQIVND (reference sequence). The CDR3 is made up of 14 amino acids. Trimming cost V 3 bases and J 0 bases, with 9 bases left between them. Written as DNA, the CDR3 is TGTGCCAGTAGTATGGGCTTCTACTCCTACGAGCAGTACTTC. Its protein product is CASSMGFYSYEQYF.

The rearrangement links TRBV5-1 to TRBJ1-1, with a weak D call TRBD1 (6 bases). Between the trimmed V and J ends, which lost 5 bases and 2 bases, there was a span of 13 bases. The CDR3 contains 14 residues. CDR1 and CDR2 from the germline V gene are SGHRS and YFSETQ. The chain's CDR3 is CASRRDNPNTEAFF. CDR3 nucleotides: TGCGCCAGCAGGAGGGACAACCCAAACACTGAAGCTTTCTTT.

This clonotype was counted many times. This chain joins TRBV5-1 and TRBJ2-7; 8 positions match TRBD1. The CDR3 runs 14 residues. The V segment lost 4 bases and the J segment 2 bases; nucleotides outside the gene matches: 5. In germline, CDR1 is SGHRS, CDR2 YFSETQ. In nucleotides, the CDR3 is TGCGCCAGCAGCACGGGACAGGTTCCCTACGAGCAGTACTTC. Its translation: CASSTGQVPYEQYF.